The clone carrying this T cell receptor beta chain was found many times. Its specificity is not known. Combining iRepertoire HTBI primers with Arm-PCR of CDR3 regions, the authors built TCR beta libraries. MiXCR, applied by TCRdb to the multiplex PCR reads, yields one record per CDR3 protein. The sample contains about 520,000 distinct CDR3 sequences, 12% of which appear only once. This sample was included in a study of regulatory T cells in long-lasting Graves disease. Study conclusions and caveats: Favored usage of TRBV28, TRBJ1-2 and TRBJ2-5 was recorded in persistent disease.

V was pared by 1 base and J by 0 bases, with 7 bases between. The germline V gene has CDR1 SGHTA and CDR2 FQGNSA. This CDR3 is built from 14 residues. Time point denoted: newly diagnosed GD, antithyroid drugs for less than 3 months. Researchers made the TCR library from RNA that was extracted from PBMCs. A roughly 8.3-milliliter sample of peripheral blood was drawn into EDTA tubes. This sample was shared with a second study, whose subject was T cells in Graves' hyperthyroidism and ophthalmopathy.

This specimen was peripheral blood mononuclear cells (PBMCs), taken at new diagnosis, from a patient treated with antithyroid drugs. The rearrangement joins TRBV7-2 to TRBJ2-7, with a possible D match to TRBD2 (5 bases). The sequence was collected from a woman in her twenties or thirties with Graves disease. The CDR3 DNA follows: TGTGCCAGCAGCTTAGGGACTTACTCCTACGAGCAGTACTTC. Amino acid sequence: CASSLGTYSYEQYF.